The 22 T cell receptor beta chains below were found in one sample sequenced in a study of T-cell reconstitution after alpha-beta-depleted transplantation in children. Researchers prepared the TCRbeta library using unique molecular identifiers, the study reports. TCRdb reanalysed the PCR reads using MiXCR and keeps one entry per CDR3 protein. Among 900,000 or so distinct CDR3 sequences listed, roughly 15% were seen once. Here the sequenced sample was PBMCs, mostly from graft donor cells, taken 360 days after TCRalphabeta/CD19-depleted stem cell transplant. Receptors were obtained from a male patient aged 10 to 17 who had a stem cell transplant for acute lymphoblastic leukemia, so the T cells may come from the graft donor.

The V gene is TRBV3-1, the J gene TRBJ2-3, with a possible D match to TRBD2 (5 bases). V lost 4 bases, J lost 4 bases, and 12 bases lay in between. Germline lookup yields CDR1 LGHDT and CDR2 YNNKEL (reference sequence). The CDR3 loop spans 14 amino acids. The DNA of the CDR3 is TGTGCCAGCAGCCTACTGACTACGTCAGATACGCAGTATTTT. Its translation is CASSLLTTSDTQYF.

V is TRBV27 and J is TRBJ2-7, with 9 bases lining up with TRBD1. Germline V gene data show CDR1 as MNHEY and CDR2 as SMNVEV (reference sequence). The CDR3 has 14 residues. V lost 5 bases, J lost 3 bases, and 5 bases stayed unmatched. CDR3 protein: CASSPSTGGYEQYF. For the CDR3, the DNA is TGTGCCAGCAGTCCCTCGACAGGGGGCTACGAGCAGTACTTC.

This clonotype has a handful of counts. The chain has TRBV2 and TRBJ1-5, with D maybe TRBD1 (5 bases). The CDR3 consists of 15 residues. Trimming removed 7 bases at V and 8 bases at J, with 21 bases between. Looked up from germline, CDR1 is SNHLY and CDR2 is FYNNEI. The CDR3 bases are TGTGCCAGCACCGGGGGTAGTCTCGTTAGAGAGCCCCAGCATTTT. Translated: CASTGGSLVREPQHF.

The gene calls are TRBV4-1 and TRBJ2-7; 11 bases fit TRBD2. V gave up 3 bases and J gave up 4 bases; unmatched junction bases: 5. CDR1 and CDR2 (germline): MGHRA, YSYEKL. The CDR3 spans 15 residues. This CDR3 is CASSHPSGRTYEQYF. The CDR3, as DNA: TGCGCCAGCAGCCACCCTAGCGGGAGGACGTACGAGCAGTACTTC.

This clonotype was observed a handful of times. This chain connects TRBV12-5 to TRBJ2-7; D not certain. This CDR3 region has 12 residues. V was shortened by 0 bases and J by 6 bases, with 6 bases between the two germline ends. Germline V gene sequence: CDR1 LGHNT, CDR2 FRNRAP. CDR3 DNA: TGTGCTAGTGGTTTGGTACGATCCGAGCAGTACTTC. Protein sequence: CASGLVRSEQYF.

The chain couples TRBV5-1 to TRBJ1-4, with D possibly matching TRBD1 (6 bases). Trimming removed 0 bases at V and 2 bases at J, with 17 bases between. Germline loops: CDR1 SGHRS, CDR2 YFSETQ. The CDR3 length is 18 residues. The chain's CDR3 is CASSLAVGQMNTNEKLFF. The CDR3 DNA sequence: TGCGCCAGCAGCTTGGCCGTTGGACAGATGAATACTAATGAAAAACTGTTTTTT.

This chain connects TRBV5-1 to TRBJ2-7; possible D gene TRBD2, 5 bases. V lost 4 bases and J 3 bases, leaving 14 bases between the germline ends. Germline lookup yields CDR1 SGHRS and CDR2 YFSETQ. CDR3 size: 14 residues. Written as DNA, the CDR3 is TGCGCCAGCAGCGCCACTAGTTGGGTCTACGAGCAGTACTTC. Translation gives CASSATSWVYEQYF.

The rearrangement links TRBV9 to TRBJ2-3, with TRBD1 as a possible D gene (6 bases). CDR1 and CDR2 from the germline V gene are SGDLS and YYNGEE. The CDR3 is 15 residues long. V shed 4 bases and J shed 0 bases, with 12 bases lying between them. CDR3: CASSQGSISTDTQYF. The CDR3, as DNA: TGTGCCAGCAGCCAGGGGTCGATTAGCACAGATACGCAGTATTTT. Supplemented by reference TRBV9 and TRBJ2-3, the full variable domain reads DSGVTQTPKHLITATGQRVTLRCSPRSGDLSVYWYQQSLDQGLQFLIQYYNGEERAKGNILERFSAQQFPDLHSELNLSSLELGDSALYFCASSQGSISTDTQYFGPGTRLTVL.

This clonotype has just a few counts. The chain has TRBV11-2 and TRBJ1-2; D may be TRBD1 (6 bases). V gave up 1 base and J gave up 1 base, with 13 bases separating them. The V gene's germline CDR1 is SGHAT and CDR2 FQNNGV. The CDR3 runs 16 residues. The CDR3 nucleotides are TGTGCCAGCAGCTTAGTTTTCCAGGGGTTTAACTATGGCTACACCTTC. This codes for CASSLVFQGFNYGYTF.

In its sample, this clonotype was seen a few times. The chain combines TRBV7-9 with TRBJ2-7, with D unresolved. Germline lookup yields CDR1 SEHNR and CDR2 FQNEAQ (reference sequence). V lost 5 bases and J 1 base, leaving 18 bases between the germline ends. The length of the CDR3 is 16 residues. The CDR3 here is CASSLGRSFPSYEQYF. DNA of the CDR3: TGTGCCAGCAGCCTAGGGCGGTCTTTTCCATCCTACGAGCAGTACTTC.

V is TRBV5-1 and J is TRBJ2-1, with TRBD2 matching over 7 bases. After removal of 0 bases from V and 0 bases from J, the junction contained 9 bases not matched to a gene. CDR3 size: 18 residues. Germline lookup yields CDR1 SGHRS and CDR2 YFSETQ. CDR3 sequence reads: CASSLGLAVRASYNEQFF. The CDR3, as DNA: TGCGCCAGCAGCTTGGGGCTAGCGGTCAGAGCCTCCTACAATGAGCAGTTCTTC.

In this sample, this clonotype turned up a few times. The V and J genes are TRBV2 and TRBJ2-2, with D maybe TRBD2 (5 bases). Deletions cut 5 bases from V and 6 bases from J, with 16 bases between. This CDR3 is 15 amino acids long. Germline V gene data show CDR1 as SNHLY and CDR2 as FYNNEI. The CDR3 here is CASSPPYIGAGELFF. The CDR3 DNA reads as TGTGCCAGCAGTCCTCCCTACATCGGGGCCGGGGAGCTGTTTTTT.

This clonotype was detected only a few times. The junction and the germline gene differ at one end; a read error may be behind it. The chain has TRBV5-1 and TRBJ2-1; a possible D gene is TRBD2 (5 bases). CDR1 is SGHRS and CDR2 is YFSETQ in the germline V gene. The CDR3 spans 18 residues. Written as DNA, the CDR3 is TGCGCCAGCAGCTCTTACCACTCCGGACTTGCCTCCTCCAATGAGCAGTTCTTC. Its translation: CASSSYHSGLASSNEQFF.

This clonotype was seen ten or more times. The chain is built from TRBV4-1 and TRBJ2-1; 7 nucleotides line up with TRBD2. The CDR3 sequence is 19 residues long. In germline, CDR1 is MGHRA, CDR2 YSYEKL. Unmatched junction bases numbered 19, after V lost 3 bases and J lost 5 bases. The CDR3 DNA follows: TGCGCCAGCAGCCATGGTTCCCTAGCGGTTCGAACGGGGAACAATGAGCAGTTCTTC. This sequence encodes CASSHGSLAVRTGNNEQFF.

The V and J genes are TRBV11-2 and TRBJ2-1; possible D gene TRBD1, 6 bases. Germline lookup yields CDR1 SGHAT and CDR2 FQNNGV. Trimming stripped 7 bases from V and 5 bases from J, with 15 bases between. This CDR3 region has 14 residues. CDR3 nucleotide sequence: TGTGCCAGCACTCTCCAGGGGAACCACAATGAGCAGTTCTTC. This codes for CASTLQGNHNEQFF.

This clonotype was detected a few times. The chain carries TRBV29-1 and TRBJ2-3; no clear D gene. Trimming removed 7 bases at V and 1 base at J, with 12 bases between. Germline V gives CDR1 SQVTM, CDR2 ANQGSEA. CDR3 length: 13 residues. Written as DNA, the CDR3 is TGCAGCGGCGATGGGTTGGGCACAGATACGCAGTATTTT. Its protein product is CSGDGLGTDTQYF.

This clonotype showed up just a few times. V usage is TRBV24-1 and J usage is TRBJ2-7, with D uncertain. The V and J ends lost 9 bases and 2 bases respectively, with 13 bases between them. The CDR3 runs 13 residues. Germline lookup yields CDR1 KGHDR and CDR2 SFDVKD. The CDR3 nucleotides are TGTGCCACCCATCGGTACAACACCTACGAGCAGTACTTC. Encoded protein: CATHRYNTYEQYF.

This clonotype turned up a few times. V gene TRBV7-6 combines with J gene TRBJ1-2; TRBD1 is a possible D gene (6 bases). Trimming shortened V by 2 bases and J by 5 bases, and 15 bases separated the two germline ends. Germline values: CDR1 SGHVS, CDR2 FNYEAQ. The CDR3 spans 15 residues. The CDR3 DNA reads as TGTGCCAGCAGCTTAACTACAGGGATCGAATATGGCTACACCTTC. Amino acids: CASSLTTGIEYGYTF.

The chain combines TRBV5-1 with TRBJ2-3; D possibly uses TRBD1 or TRBD2 (6 bases each). CDR3 length: 14 residues. CDR1 is SGHRS and CDR2 is YFSETQ in the germline V gene. V was trimmed by 6 bases and J by 0 bases, leaving 11 bases between them. CDR3 DNA sequence: TGCGCCAGCACGGGGGCCACTAGCACAGATACGCAGTATTTT. It codes for CASTGATSTDTQYF. Variable domain in full (rest from reference TRBV5-1 and TRBJ2-3): KAGVTQTPRYLIKTRGQQVTLSCSPISGHRSVSWYQQTPGQGLQFLFEYFSETQRNKGNFPGRFSGRQFSNSRSEMNVSTLELGDSALYLCASTGATSTDTQYFGPGTRLTVL.

This clonotype was seen a handful of times. The rearrangement links TRBV7-3 to TRBJ1-1; tentatively, D is TRBD1 (5 bases). The CDR3 consists of 17 residues. CDR1 and CDR2 from the germline V gene are SGHTA and FQGTGA. Trimming stripped 1 base from V and 6 bases from J, with 21 bases between. In DNA, the CDR3 is TGTGCCAGCAGCTTAAACCCACCTACGCGGCGGGGGGCTGAAGCTTTCTTT. Translation gives CASSLNPPTRRGAEAFF.

The CDR3 sequence: CASSVDPRGTEAFF. In DNA, the CDR3 is TGTGCCAGCAGCGTTGACCCGCGGGGCACTGAAGCTTTCTTT. This rearrangement joins TRBV9 to TRBJ1-1; D gene uncertain. From germline, CDR1 is SGDLS and CDR2 YYNGEE. The length of the CDR3 is 14 residues. The V end was cut by 2 bases, the J end by 4 bases, with 12 bases between.

This rearrangement joins TRBV20-1 to TRBJ1-1; D uncertain. Germline V gene data show CDR1 as DFQATT and CDR2 as SNEGSKA (reference sequence). The CDR3 totals 11 residues. Trimming stripped 6 bases from V and 6 bases from J, with 11 bases between. The CDR3 here is CSAPGIAEAFF. The CDR3 nucleotides are TGCAGTGCCCCGGGTATCGCTGAAGCTTTCTTT.